One and the same sample provided the 32 T cell receptor beta chains below, sequenced in a study of early T cells in non-severe SARS-CoV-2 infection (dated by TCRdb to the early 2020s). Library preparation used 5' RACE. The data were produced on a NextSeq 500. TCRdb reanalyzed the raw reads on its own, using fastp at Q25 for trimming and MiXCR for clone calling, and kept in-frame beta chains. Identical CDR3 protein sequences are pooled into one entry, listed with their most common genes and DNA. Present in this sample are about 39,000 distinct CDR3 sequences, over 4% of which were seen just once. 4.5% to 5.5% of the sample goes to the ten largest clones. Input material: whole blood. Receptors originate from an adult who was a healthcare worker with PCR-confirmed SARS-CoV-2 infection or an uninfected control (not recorded which).

This clonotype was observed many times. The chain is built from TRBV11-2 and TRBJ2-1, with a possible D match to TRBD1 (6 bases). This CDR3 is 13 amino acids long. V gave up 5 bases and J gave up 9 bases, with 14 bases separating them. CDR1 is SGHAT and CDR2 is FQNNGV in the germline V gene. DNA of the CDR3: TGTGCCAGCAGCCTCCACCGGGACACTGAGCAGTTCTTC. Protein sequence: CASSLHRDTEQFF. The variable domain in full, completed from reference TRBV11-2 and TRBJ2-1, reads EAGVAQSPRYKIIEKRQSVAFWCNPISGHATLYWYQQILGQGPKLLIQFQNNGVVDDSQLPKDRFSAERLKGVDSTLKIQPAKLEDSAVYLCASSLHRDTEQFFGPGTRLTVL.

This clonotype is medium-sized within its sample. The chain uses TRBV20-1 and TRBJ1-5; a weak D match, TRBD1 (6 bases). V lost 3 bases to trimming and J lost 0 bases, with 18 bases between them. Germline lookup yields CDR1 DFQATT and CDR2 SNEGSKA (reference sequence). CDR3 length: 17 residues. The CDR3 nucleotides are TGCAGTGCTAGGGGGCTATGGACAGACCTTAGCAATCAGCCCCAGCATTTT. The encoded protein is CSARGLWTDLSNQPQHF.

Ten or more counts support this clonotype. The chain has TRBV7-9 and TRBJ2-2; D ambiguous. The CDR3 has 17 amino acids. Germline-derived CDR1 and CDR2 are SEHNR and FQNEAQ (reference sequence). V shed 4 bases and J shed 0 bases, with 15 bases lying between them. CDR3 residues: CASSSTRPDSNTGELFF. The CDR3 coding sequence is TGTGCCAGCAGCTCAACTCGGCCGGATTCGAACACCGGGGAGCTGTTTTTT.

The genes are TRBV11-2 and TRBJ2-1, with D perhaps assigned TRBD1 or TRBD2 (5 bases each). Germline CDR1 SGHAT, CDR2 FQNNGV. V lost 2 bases to trimming and J lost 7 bases, with 12 bases between them. CDR3 size: 14 residues. The CDR3 region has the DNA TGTGCCAGCAGCTTAATTGGGACCCGAAATGAGCAGTTCTTC. Its translation is CASSLIGTRNEQFF.

This clonotype was seen at least ten times. V and J are TRBV18 and TRBJ2-5; D is possibly TRBD1 (6 bases). The CDR3 totals 14 residues. Deletions cut 3 bases from V and 8 bases from J, with 16 bases between. CDR1 KGHSH and CDR2 LQKENI come from the germline V gene. This chain's CDR3 is CASSPSQGSSTQYF. The DNA of the CDR3 is TGTGCCAGCTCACCCTCACAGGGATCCAGTACCCAGTACTTC. Combining the CDR3 with reference TRBV18 and TRBJ2-5 gives the whole variable domain NAGVMQNPRHLVRRRGQEARLRCSPMKGHSHVYWYRQLPEEGLKFMVYLQKENIIDESGMPKERFSAEFPKEGPSILRIQQVVRGDSAAYFCASSPSQGSSTQYFGPGTRLLVL.

This clonotype was detected many times. The gene calls are TRBV7-9 and TRBJ2-7; D might be TRBD1 or TRBD2, each matching 6 bases. The length of the CDR3 is 15 residues. Germline V gene lookup returns CDR1 SEHNR and CDR2 FQNEAQ (reference sequence). The ends were cut back, 3 bases at V and 5 bases at J, with 17 bases in the middle. The CDR3 DNA reads TGTGCCAGCAGCTTGTGGGGGCTTGGCGGGGACGAGCAGTACTTC. It yields the protein CASSLWGLGGDEQYF. The full variable domain, its missing parts supplied by reference TRBV7-9 and TRBJ2-7, is DTGVSQNPRHKITKRGQNVTFRCDPISEHNRLYWYRQTLGQGPEFLTYFQNEAQLEKSRLLSDRFSAERPKGSFSTLEIQRTEQGDSAMYLCASSLWGLGGDEQYFGPGTRLTVT.

The V gene is TRBV20-1, the J gene TRBJ1-1, with D hard to call. V lost 0 bases and J 1 base, leaving 15 bases between the germline ends. From germline, CDR1 is DFQATT and CDR2 SNEGSKA (reference sequence). The CDR3 loop spans 16 amino acids. CDR3: CSARDMADWKNTEAFF. The CDR3 nucleotides are TGCAGTGCTAGAGATATGGCAGATTGGAAGAACACTGAAGCTTTCTTT.

This clonotype showed up many times. This chain links TRBV7-6 with TRBJ2-7; 9 nucleotides line up with TRBD2. The V and J ends lost 1 base and 7 bases, in that order; junction bases with no gene match: 5. The germline gives CDR1 SGHVS, CDR2 FNYEAQ. The CDR3 spans 14 residues. The CDR3 here is CASSLVAGAGEQYF. The CDR3 DNA sequence: TGTGCCAGCAGCTTAGTAGCGGGAGCTGGAGAGCAGTACTTC.

This clonotype came up many times. This chain uses TRBV14 with TRBJ1-4; D is unresolved. The CDR3 contains 13 residues. V gave up 0 bases and J gave up 4 bases, with 3 bases separating them. Germline lookup yields CDR1 SGHDN and CDR2 FVKESK. DNA for the CDR3: TGTGCCAGCAGCCAAGATATTAATGAAAAACTGTTTTTT. As protein: CASSQDINEKLFF.

This clonotype occurred many times. The V and J genes are TRBV7-2 and TRBJ2-7, with unresolved D. The CDR3 runs 12 residues. Trimming took off 3 bases at V and 5 bases at J, with 8 bases between the two ends. Per germline, CDR1 SGHTA and CDR2 FQGNSA. CDR3 coding DNA: TGTGCCAGCAGCTTTTATAGAGACGAGCAGTACTTC. Its protein product is CASSFYRDEQYF.

This clonotype was found many times. The chain uses TRBV15 and TRBJ2-6, with D uncertain. Per germline, CDR1 LNHNV and CDR2 YYDKDF (reference sequence). This CDR3 spans 15 amino acids. Trimming took off 0 bases at V and 0 bases at J, with 3 bases between the two ends. The CDR3, as DNA: TGTGCCACCAGCAGAGACAACTCTGGGGCCAACGTCCTGACTTTC. This encodes CATSRDNSGANVLTF.

This clonotype was observed at least ten times. This rearrangement joins TRBV6-1 to TRBJ1-4, with no clear D. The CDR3 spans 14 residues. Trimming cost V 10 bases and J 3 bases, with 15 bases left between them. Germline CDR1 reads MNHNS; CDR2 reads SASEGT. CDR3 region: CATQVDTANEKLFF. DNA for the CDR3: TGTGCCACCCAGGTTGACACAGCTAATGAAAAACTGTTTTTT.

This clonotype was recorded at least ten times. CDR3 coding DNA: TGTGCCAGCAGCTTAAATAAGGGGAGTACCTACCAAGAGACCCAGTACTTC. It specifies CASSLNKGSTYQETQYF. The V call is TRBV7-9, the J call TRBJ2-5, with D perhaps matching TRBD1 or TRBD2 (5 bases each). V was trimmed by 2 bases and J by 0 bases, leaving 16 bases between them. CDR1 is SEHNR, CDR2 FQNEAQ, per germline (reference sequence). The CDR3 loop spans 17 amino acids.

The table lists this clonotype with many counts. The chain recombines TRBV6-2 or TRBV6-3 with TRBJ2-7; D call uncertain. This CDR3 is 12 amino acids long. V was trimmed by 5 bases and J by 0 bases, leaving 5 bases between them. Per germline, CDR1 MNHEY and CDR2 SVGEGT. CDR3 sequence reads: CASSLSSYEQYF. The CDR3 nucleotides are TGTGCCAGCAGTCTCAGCTCCTACGAGCAGTACTTC.

This clonotype was seen a handful of times. CDR3 DNA sequence: TGTGCCACCAGTGATTTGCAGTTACGAACCGGGGAGCTGTTTTTT. This sequence encodes CATSDLQLRTGELFF. V gene TRBV24-1 combines with J gene TRBJ2-2, with no clear D. The CDR3 consists of 15 residues. Germline V CDR1 and CDR2: KGHDR, SFDVKD. Between the trimmed V and J ends, which lost 0 bases and 5 bases, there was a span of 9 bases.

The chain combines TRBV11-2 with TRBJ1-2, with D hard to call. The germline gives CDR1 SGHAT, CDR2 FQNNGV. The length of the CDR3 is 13 residues. Trimming shortened V by 2 bases and J by 7 bases, and 11 bases separated the two germline ends. CDR3 sequence (DNA): TGTGCCAGCAGCTTAATCGGGCAGCTTGGCTACACCTTC. Its protein is CASSLIGQLGYTF.

The rearrangement joins TRBV18 to TRBJ1-1; D remains ambiguous. Germline CDR1 is KGHSH and CDR2 is LQKENI. The CDR3 is 13 amino acids. V was shortened by 2 bases and J by 3 bases, with 7 bases between the two germline ends. The CDR3 loop is CASSPGEDTEAFF. The CDR3 nucleotides are TGTGCCAGCTCACCAGGTGAGGACACTGAAGCTTTCTTT.

The chain is built from TRBV10-3 and TRBJ2-7; 11 nucleotides line up with TRBD2. After removal of 11 bases from V and 2 bases from J, the junction contained 8 bases not matched to a gene. From germline, CDR1 is ENHRY and CDR2 SYGVKD. The CDR3 loop spans 14 amino acids. Here the CDR3 DNA reads TGTGCCGCCGCAACGACTAGCGGGACCTACGAGCAGTACTTC. Its protein product is CAAATTSGTYEQYF.

The V gene is TRBV11-2, the J gene TRBJ2-5; D remains unclear. Trimming removed 1 base from V and 5 bases from J, with 11 bases in between. The V gene's germline CDR1 is SGHAT and CDR2 FQNNGV. CDR3 length equals 14 residues. CDR3 DNA: TGTGCCAGCAGCTTAGTTTCTAGTAGTGAGACCCAGTACTTC. Translating gives CASSLVSSSETQYF.

The rearrangement uses TRBV12-3 or TRBV12-4 and TRBJ2-2, with 7 bases identical to TRBD2. CDR3 length: 16 residues. V was clipped by 1 base and J by 9 bases; unmatched bases: 11. CDR3 amino acids: CASSLGPSGLARELFF. The DNA of the CDR3 is TGTGCCAGCAGTTTAGGGCCTAGCGGACTTGCCCGGGAGCTGTTTTTT.

The rearrangement links TRBV7-2 to TRBJ2-3; 7 nucleotides match TRBD1. V lost 5 bases and J lost 13; bases outside the gene matches: 6. Germline assignment: CDR1 SGHTA and CDR2 FQGNSA. This CDR3 has 11 amino acids. The CDR3 DNA sequence: TGTGCCAGCAGCAACCGGGACAGAAAGTATTTT. As protein: CASSNRDRKYF.

This clonotype was observed at least ten times. The rearrangement uses TRBV7-3 and TRBJ2-2; TRBD2 matches at 7 bases. V was clipped by 10 bases and J by 4 bases; unmatched bases: 6. There are 13 residues in the CDR3. Germline V gene sequence: CDR1 SGHTA, CDR2 FQGTGA. The CDR3: CATRGEITGELFF. The CDR3, as DNA: TGTGCCACCCGGGGGGAGATCACCGGGGAGCTGTTTTTT.

This clonotype was counted ten times or more. The chain employs TRBV4-1 and TRBJ1-2, with 8 nucleotides matching TRBD1. V dropped 2 bases and J dropped 1; count of bases not matched to a gene: 6. Germline V gene lookup returns CDR1 MGHRA and CDR2 YSYEKL. The CDR3 has 16 residues. The CDR3 coding sequence is TGCGCCAGCAGCCAACTCACAGGGGGACTTAACTATGGCTACACCTTC. Protein sequence: CASSQLTGGLNYGYTF.

The chain is built from TRBV16 and TRBJ1-3; 8 bases line up with TRBD1. From germline, CDR1 is KGHSY and CDR2 FQNENV. The CDR3 sequence is 15 residues long. The J segment lost 5 bases and the V segment lost 4 bases, leaving 7 bases of the junction unmatched. DNA of the CDR3: TGTGCCAGCAGCCTGGGACAGGCGGCGCGAAACACCATATATTTT. It translates to CASSLGQAARNTIYF.

This clonotype was counted ten times or more. The chain combines TRBV5-1 with TRBJ1-2, with TRBD1 as a possible D gene (6 bases). V was trimmed by 5 bases and J by 3 bases, leaving 17 bases between them. Germline values: CDR1 SGHRS, CDR2 YFSETQ. This CDR3 is 15 amino acids long. CDR3: CASSLMGANDYGYTF. CDR3 nucleotides: TGCGCCAGCAGTTTAATGGGGGCCAACGACTATGGCTACACCTTC.

This clonotype was recorded at least ten times. The CDR3 coding sequence is TGCAGTGCTAGAGTAATACCGGGACAGGGTAGGAACACTGAAGCTTTCTTT. This gives the protein CSARVIPGQGRNTEAFF. The chain is built from TRBV20-1 and TRBJ1-1; 9 positions match TRBD1. There are 17 residues in the CDR3. Germline assignment: CDR1 DFQATT and CDR2 SNEGSKA (reference sequence). The J segment lost 1 base and the V segment lost 1 base, leaving 10 bases of the junction unmatched.

This clonotype was recorded many times. J is TRBJ1-5 and V is TRBV19; D gene uncertain. The CDR3 loop spans 12 amino acids. Germline CDR1 reads LNHDA; CDR2 reads SQIVND (reference sequence). With 8 bases removed from V and 7 bases from J, the gap between germline ends came to 12 bases. CDR3 loop: CASAGVGQPQHF. CDR3 sequence (DNA): TGTGCCAGTGCTGGGGTTGGGCAGCCCCAGCATTTT.

This clonotype was detected many times. The rearrangement uses TRBV5-1 and TRBJ2-1, with TRBD2 as a possible D gene (5 bases). The V gene's germline CDR1 is SGHRS and CDR2 YFSETQ. The CDR3 runs 14 residues. Deletions cut 3 bases from V and 9 bases from J, with 16 bases between. CDR3 nucleotides: TGCGCCAGCAGCTACGAGGGAGTGATTGTTGAGCAGTTCTTC. This gives the protein CASSYEGVIVEQFF.

This clonotype appeared many times. The CDR3 is CASSQRAGVDTQYF. The CDR3 DNA is TGCGCCAGCAGCCAGCGAGCGGGAGTAGATACGCAGTATTTT. The chain carries TRBV4-3 and TRBJ2-3, with TRBD2 identical over 8 bases. The CDR3 is 14 residues long. With 3 bases clipped from V and 5 bases from J, the junction kept 4 bases outside the gene matches. Germline V gives CDR1 LGHNA, CDR2 YSLEER.

The chain is built from TRBV7-6 and TRBJ2-1, with a tentative D call TRBD2 (5 bases). Germline V lookup: CDR1 SGHVS, CDR2 FNYEAQ. CDR3 length: 13 residues. The V end lost 5 bases, the J end lost 4 bases, and 9 bases lay between the germline ends. DNA of the CDR3: TGTGCCAGCAGCCCCGGGAATTACAATGAGCAGTTCTTC. It is translated as CASSPGNYNEQFF.

This clonotype was observed a few times. The chain recombines TRBV5-1 with TRBJ2-7; tentative D call: TRBD2 (6 bases). V was cut by 2 bases and J by 1 base, with 10 bases left in between. Germline V gives CDR1 SGHRS, CDR2 YFSETQ. CDR3 length equals 14 residues. CDR3 region: CASSFGGTSYEQYF. The CDR3 DNA follows: TGCGCCAGCAGCTTTGGGGGGACTTCCTACGAGCAGTACTTC.

This clonotype was detected only a few times. One end of the junction fails to match germline, which may point to a read error. The chain combines TRBV29-1 with TRBJ1-1; D is undetermined. The V gene's germline CDR1 is SQVTM and CDR2 ANQGSEA. The CDR3 has 12 residues. This CDR3 is CSVEGLAIGAFF. The DNA for the CDR3 is TGCAGCGTAGAAGGCCTGGCTATCGGGGCTTTCTTT.